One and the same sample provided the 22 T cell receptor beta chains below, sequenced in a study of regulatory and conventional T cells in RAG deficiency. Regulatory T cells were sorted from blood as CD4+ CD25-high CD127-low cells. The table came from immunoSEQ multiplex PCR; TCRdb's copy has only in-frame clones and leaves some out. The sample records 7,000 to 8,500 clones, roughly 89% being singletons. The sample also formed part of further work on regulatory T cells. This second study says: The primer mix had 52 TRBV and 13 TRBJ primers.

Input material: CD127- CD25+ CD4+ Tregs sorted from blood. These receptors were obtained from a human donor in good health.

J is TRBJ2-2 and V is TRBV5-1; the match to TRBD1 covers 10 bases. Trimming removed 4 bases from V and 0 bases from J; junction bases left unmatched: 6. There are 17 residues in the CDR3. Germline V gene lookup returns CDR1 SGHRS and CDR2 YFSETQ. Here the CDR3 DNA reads TGCGCCAGCAGCGGGACAGGGGCGACCTCGAACACCGGGGAGCTGTTTTTT. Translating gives CASSGTGATSNTGELFF.

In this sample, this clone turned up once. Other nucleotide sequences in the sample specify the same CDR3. This chain's CDR3 is CASSSQGANSPLHF. Written as DNA, the CDR3 is TGTGCCAGCTCATCACAGGGGGCAAATTCACCCCTCCACTTT. The chain has TRBV18 and TRBJ1-6, with TRBD1 matching over 9 bases. Germline loops: CDR1 KGHSH, CDR2 LQKENI. The CDR3 sequence is 14 residues long. Trimming at V came to 5 bases and at J to 7 bases, leaving 3 bases not matched to a gene.

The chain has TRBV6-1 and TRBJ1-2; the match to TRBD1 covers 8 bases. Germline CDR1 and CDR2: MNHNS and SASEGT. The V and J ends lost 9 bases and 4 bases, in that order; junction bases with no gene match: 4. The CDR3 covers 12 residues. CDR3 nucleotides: TGTGCCAGTTTGACAGGGGCCTATGGCTACACCTTC. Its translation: CASLTGAYGYTF.

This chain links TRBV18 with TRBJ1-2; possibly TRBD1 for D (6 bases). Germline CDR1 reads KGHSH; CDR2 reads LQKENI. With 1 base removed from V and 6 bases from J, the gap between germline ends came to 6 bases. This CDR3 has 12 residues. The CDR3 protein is CASSPRQDGYTF. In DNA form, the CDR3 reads TGTGCCAGCTCACCACGACAGGATGGCTACACCTTC.

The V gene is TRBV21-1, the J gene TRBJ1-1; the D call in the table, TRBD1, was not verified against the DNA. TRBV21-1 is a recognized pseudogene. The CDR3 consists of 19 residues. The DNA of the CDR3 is TGTGCCAGCAGCAACTTGCGGGTAATAGGCAGGGGGCGCAAACCTGAAGCTTTCTTT. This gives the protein CASSNLRVIGRGRKPEAFF.

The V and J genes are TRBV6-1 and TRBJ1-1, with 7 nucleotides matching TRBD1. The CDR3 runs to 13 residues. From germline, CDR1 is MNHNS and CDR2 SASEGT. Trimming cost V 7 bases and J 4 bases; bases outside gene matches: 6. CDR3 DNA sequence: TGTGCCAGCATTCGAGGGGGCCTCACTGAAGCTTTCTTT. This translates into CASIRGGLTEAFF.

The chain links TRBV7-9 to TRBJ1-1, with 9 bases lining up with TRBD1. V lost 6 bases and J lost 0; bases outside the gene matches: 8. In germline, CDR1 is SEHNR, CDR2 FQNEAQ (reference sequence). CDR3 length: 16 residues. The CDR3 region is CASSGQGLLVNTEAFF. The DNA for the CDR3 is TGTGCCAGCAGTGGACAGGGGTTATTAGTGAACACTGAAGCTTTCTTT.

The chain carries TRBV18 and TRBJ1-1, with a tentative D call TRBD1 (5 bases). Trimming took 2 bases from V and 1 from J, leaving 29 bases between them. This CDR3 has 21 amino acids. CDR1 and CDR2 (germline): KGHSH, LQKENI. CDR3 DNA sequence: TGTGCCAGCTCACCAATAAACGCTGGTGACAGCTTAAGTCCTTGGAACACTGAAGCTTTCTTT. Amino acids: CASSPINAGDSLSPWNTEAFF.

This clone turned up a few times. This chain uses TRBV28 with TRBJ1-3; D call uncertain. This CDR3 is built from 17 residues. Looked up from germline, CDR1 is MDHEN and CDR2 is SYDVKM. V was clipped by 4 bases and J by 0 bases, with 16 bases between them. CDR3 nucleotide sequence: TGTGCCAGCAGTTCCTACGGGATTCAAAGCTCTGGAAACACCATATATTTT. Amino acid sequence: CASSSYGIQSSGNTIYF.

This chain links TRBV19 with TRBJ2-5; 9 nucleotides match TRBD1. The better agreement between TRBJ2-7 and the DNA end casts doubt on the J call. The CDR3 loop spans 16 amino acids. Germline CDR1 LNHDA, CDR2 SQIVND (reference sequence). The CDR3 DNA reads TGTGCCAGTAGTAAATTGCCGGGACAGGGAGGTTCCGAGCAGTACTTC. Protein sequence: CASSKLPGQGGSEQYF.

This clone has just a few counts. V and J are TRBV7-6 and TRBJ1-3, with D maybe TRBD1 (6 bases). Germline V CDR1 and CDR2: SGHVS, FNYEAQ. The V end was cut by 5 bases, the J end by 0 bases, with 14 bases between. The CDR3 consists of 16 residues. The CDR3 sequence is CASSRAGVSSGNTIYF. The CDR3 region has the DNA TGTGCCAGCAGCCGCGCAGGGGTGAGCTCTGGAAACACCATATATTTT.

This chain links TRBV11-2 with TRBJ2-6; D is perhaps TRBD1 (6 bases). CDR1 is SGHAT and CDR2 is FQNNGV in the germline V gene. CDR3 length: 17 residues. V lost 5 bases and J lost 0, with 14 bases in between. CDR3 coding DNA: TGTGCCAGCAGCCCCAGGGACACTATCTCTGGGGCCAACGTCCTGACTTTC. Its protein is CASSPRDTISGANVLTF.

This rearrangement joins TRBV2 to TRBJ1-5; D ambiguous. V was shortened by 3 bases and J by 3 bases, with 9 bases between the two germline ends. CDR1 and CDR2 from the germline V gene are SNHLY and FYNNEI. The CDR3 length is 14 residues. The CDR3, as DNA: TGTGCCAGCAGTGACAGGTTTTTCAATCAGCCCCAGCATTTT. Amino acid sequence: CASSDRFFNQPQHF.

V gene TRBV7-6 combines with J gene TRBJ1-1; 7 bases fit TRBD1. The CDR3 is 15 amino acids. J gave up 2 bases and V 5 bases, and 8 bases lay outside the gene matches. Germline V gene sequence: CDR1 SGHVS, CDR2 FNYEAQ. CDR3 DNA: TGTGCCAGCAGCCTCGAACAGGGGCTAAACACTGAAGCTTTCTTT. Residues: CASSLEQGLNTEAFF.

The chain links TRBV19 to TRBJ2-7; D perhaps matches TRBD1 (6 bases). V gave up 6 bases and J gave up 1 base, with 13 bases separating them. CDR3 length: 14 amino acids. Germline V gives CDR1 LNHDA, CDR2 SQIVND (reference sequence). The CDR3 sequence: CASSRRQDSYEQYF. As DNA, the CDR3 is TGTGCCAGTAGCCGAAGACAGGATTCCTACGAGCAGTACTTC.

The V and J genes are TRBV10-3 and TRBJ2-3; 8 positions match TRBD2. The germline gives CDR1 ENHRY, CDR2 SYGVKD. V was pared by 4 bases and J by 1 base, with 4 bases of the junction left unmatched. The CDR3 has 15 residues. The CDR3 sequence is CAISGSGGGTDTQYF. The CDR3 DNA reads TGTGCCATCAGTGGGAGCGGGGGAGGCACAGATACGCAGTATTTT.

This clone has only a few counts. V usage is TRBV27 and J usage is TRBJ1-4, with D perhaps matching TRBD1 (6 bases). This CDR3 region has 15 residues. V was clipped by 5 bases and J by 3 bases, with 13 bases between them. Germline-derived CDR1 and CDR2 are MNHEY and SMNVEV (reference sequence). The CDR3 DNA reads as TGTGCCAGCAGTCCCGATGGACAGCCTAATGAAAAACTGTTTTTT. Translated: CASSPDGQPNEKLFF.

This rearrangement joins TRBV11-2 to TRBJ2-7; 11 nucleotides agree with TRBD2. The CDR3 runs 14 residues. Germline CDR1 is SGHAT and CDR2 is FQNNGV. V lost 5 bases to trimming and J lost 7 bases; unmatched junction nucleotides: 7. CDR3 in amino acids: CASSRSGGAGEQYF. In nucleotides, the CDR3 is TGTGCCAGCAGCCGTAGCGGGGGGGCTGGAGAGCAGTACTTC.

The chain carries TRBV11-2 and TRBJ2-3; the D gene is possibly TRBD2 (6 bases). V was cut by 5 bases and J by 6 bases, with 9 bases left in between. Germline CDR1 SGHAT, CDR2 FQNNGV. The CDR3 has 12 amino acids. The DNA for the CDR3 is TGTGCCAGCAGCACGCTAGCGGATACGCAGTATTTT. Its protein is CASSTLADTQYF.

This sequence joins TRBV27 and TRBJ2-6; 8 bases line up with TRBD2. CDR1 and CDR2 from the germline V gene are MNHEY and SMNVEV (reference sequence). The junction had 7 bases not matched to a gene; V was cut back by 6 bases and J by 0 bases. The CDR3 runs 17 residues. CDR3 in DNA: TGTGCCAGCAGCCTACGGGGGGGCGGCTCTGGGGCCAACGTCCTGACTTTC. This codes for CASSLRGGGSGANVLTF.

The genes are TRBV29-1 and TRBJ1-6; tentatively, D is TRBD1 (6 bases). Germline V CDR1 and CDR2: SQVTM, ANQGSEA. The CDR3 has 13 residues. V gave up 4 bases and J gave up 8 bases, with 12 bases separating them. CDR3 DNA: TGCAGCGTTGGGACAGATTACTATTCACCCCTCCACTTT. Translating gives CSVGTDYYSPLHF.

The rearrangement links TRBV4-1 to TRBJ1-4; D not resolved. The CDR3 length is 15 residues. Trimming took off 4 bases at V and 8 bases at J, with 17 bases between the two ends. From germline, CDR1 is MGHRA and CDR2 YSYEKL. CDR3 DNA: TGCGCCAGCAGCCCCCCGGGGAGGGCGGGGGAAAAACTGTTTTTT. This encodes CASSPPGRAGEKLFF.